The 10 T cell receptor beta chains given below trace back to one sample, sequenced in a study of CD4 T cells in relation to SARS-CoV-2 and coronaviruses. Generated by immunoSEQ multiplex PCR, the TCRdb table keeps only in-frame clones and is missing some. Here the sample spans about 26,000 clones, about three quarters being singletons. The unexposed donors gave CD4+ T cells in about 2010-2019, prior to COVID-19. Isolation of CD4+ T cells took place after roughly nine days in culture. These receptors have no identified antigens. The sample consisted of CD4+ T cells from PBMCs, cultured in vitro. The receptor source for this set is a human donor in good health.

The chain couples TRBV19 to TRBJ1-2; unclear D gene. The CDR3 is made up of 16 amino acids. V dropped 7 bases and J dropped 4 bases, with 22 bases sitting between them. CDR1 and CDR2 from the germline V gene are LNHDA and SQIVND (reference sequence). CDR3 DNA: TGTGCCAGTACCTCGGGATCCCCCGGAATGGGCTATGGCTACACCTTC. Its protein is CASTSGSPGMGYGYTF.

The chain employs TRBV19 and TRBJ1-1; TRBD1 might be the D (6 bases). The CDR3 contains 13 residues. The germline V and J ends were trimmed by 6 bases and 1 base, with 9 bases remaining between them. Per the germline V gene, CDR1 is LNHDA and CDR2 is SQIVND (reference sequence). The CDR3 nucleotides are TGTGCCAGTAGGGAGGACAGGAACACTGAAGCTTTCTTT. This codes for CASREDRNTEAFF.

This chain uses TRBV30 with TRBJ2-1, with 8 bases lining up with TRBD2. CDR3 length: 15 amino acids. In germline, CDR1 is GTSNPN, CDR2 SVGIG (reference sequence). V shed 1 base, J shed 10 bases, and the junction held 12 bases outside the gene matches. This CDR3 is CAWSAGLAPSGEQFF. As DNA, the CDR3 is TGTGCCTGGAGTGCCGGACTAGCCCCCTCGGGGGAGCAGTTCTTC.

The genes are TRBV28 and TRBJ2-7; D unresolved. CDR3 size: 13 residues. Trimming removed 5 bases at V and 2 bases at J, with 10 bases between. Germline V lookup: CDR1 MDHEN, CDR2 SYDVKM. The CDR3 DNA reads TGTGCCAGCAGTCCGACTCCTACCTACGAGCAGTACTTC. It codes for CASSPTPTYEQYF.

The V and J genes are TRBV6-5 and TRBJ1-1, with 10 bases aligning to TRBD1. The CDR3 contains 16 residues. J lost 11 bases, V lost 2 bases, and 14 bases had no gene match. Germline-derived CDR1 and CDR2 are MNHEY and SVGAGI. The DNA for the CDR3 is TGTGCCAGCAGTTACGAATCCCCGGGACAGGGGTTTGAGGCTTTCTTT. Encoded protein: CASSYESPGQGFEAFF.

The table lists this clone with a count of one. The CDR3 bases are TGTGCCAGCAGTTACCGCTCGGGAGTTTCACCCCTCCACTTT. Protein product: CASSYRSGVSPLHF. The genes are TRBV6-5 and TRBJ1-6; D not resolved. Germline V CDR1 and CDR2: MNHEY, SVGAGI. V was pared by 2 bases and J by 9 bases, with 11 bases between. The CDR3 is 14 amino acids.

The chain links TRBV6-6 to TRBJ2-7, with 7 bases lining up with TRBD1. Per germline, CDR1 MNHNY and CDR2 SVGAGI (reference sequence). V was pared by 9 bases and J by 1 base, with 6 bases of the junction left unmatched. The CDR3 has 13 residues. The CDR3 loop reads CASLDRSSYEQYF. In DNA form, the CDR3 reads TGTGCCAGTTTGGACAGGTCTTCCTACGAGCAGTACTTC.

This clone has just one count. The chain recombines TRBV2 with TRBJ1-1; D perhaps matches TRBD1 (5 bases). Germline CDR1 and CDR2: SNHLY and FYNNEI. V was cut by 8 bases and J by 0 bases, with 10 bases left in between. This CDR3 contains 13 residues. In nucleotides, the CDR3 is TGTGCCAGCGGGGCAGGCATGAACACTGAAGCTTTCTTT. It translates to CASGAGMNTEAFF.

This rearrangement joins TRBV3-1 (or the pseudogene TRBV3-2) to TRBJ2-5, with a weak D call TRBD1 (5 bases). The CDR3 runs 14 residues. Trimming stripped 4 bases from V and 1 base from J, with 10 bases between. The germline CDR1 and CDR2 sequences are LGHDT and YNNKEL (reference sequence). The CDR3: CASSPDTPQETQYF. CDR3 bases: TGTGCCAGCAGCCCGGACACCCCCCAAGAGACCCAGTACTTC.

The chain carries TRBV6-1 and TRBJ1-3; D remains unclear. Germline V gene data show CDR1 as MNHNS and CDR2 as SASEGT. Deletions cut 3 bases from V and 8 bases from J, with 20 bases between. The CDR3 totals 16 residues. The CDR3 here is CASSDFGTLLADTIYF. CDR3 coding DNA: TGTGCCAGCAGTGACTTCGGAACCTTGCTCGCGGACACCATATATTTT.